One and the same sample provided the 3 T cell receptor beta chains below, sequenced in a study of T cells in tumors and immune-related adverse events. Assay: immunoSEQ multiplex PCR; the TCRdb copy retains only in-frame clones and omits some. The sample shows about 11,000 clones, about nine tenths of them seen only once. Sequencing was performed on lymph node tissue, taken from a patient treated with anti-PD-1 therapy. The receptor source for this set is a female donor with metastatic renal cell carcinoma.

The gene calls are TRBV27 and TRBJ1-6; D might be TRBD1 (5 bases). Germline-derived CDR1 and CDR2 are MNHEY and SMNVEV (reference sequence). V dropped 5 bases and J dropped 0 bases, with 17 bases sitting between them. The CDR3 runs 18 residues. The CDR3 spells CASSHSQGRFSYNSPLHF. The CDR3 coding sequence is TGTGCCAGCAGTCACTCCCAGGGCAGGTTCTCCTATAATTCACCCCTCCACTTT.

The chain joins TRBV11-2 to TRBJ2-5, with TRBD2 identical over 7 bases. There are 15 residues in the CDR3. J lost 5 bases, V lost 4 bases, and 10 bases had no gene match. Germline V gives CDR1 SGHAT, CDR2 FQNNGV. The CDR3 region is CASSSRDYTRETQYF. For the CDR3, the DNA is TGTGCCAGCAGCTCCCGGGACTACACCCGGGAGACCCAGTACTTC.

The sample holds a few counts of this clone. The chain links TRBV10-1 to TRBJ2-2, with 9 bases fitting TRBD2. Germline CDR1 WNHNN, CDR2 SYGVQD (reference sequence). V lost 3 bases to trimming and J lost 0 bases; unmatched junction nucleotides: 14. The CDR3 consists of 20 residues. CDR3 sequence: CASSDRVPGLAPPNTGELFF. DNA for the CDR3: TGCGCCAGCAGTGACCGCGTCCCGGGACTAGCCCCACCGAACACCGGGGAGCTGTTTTTT.